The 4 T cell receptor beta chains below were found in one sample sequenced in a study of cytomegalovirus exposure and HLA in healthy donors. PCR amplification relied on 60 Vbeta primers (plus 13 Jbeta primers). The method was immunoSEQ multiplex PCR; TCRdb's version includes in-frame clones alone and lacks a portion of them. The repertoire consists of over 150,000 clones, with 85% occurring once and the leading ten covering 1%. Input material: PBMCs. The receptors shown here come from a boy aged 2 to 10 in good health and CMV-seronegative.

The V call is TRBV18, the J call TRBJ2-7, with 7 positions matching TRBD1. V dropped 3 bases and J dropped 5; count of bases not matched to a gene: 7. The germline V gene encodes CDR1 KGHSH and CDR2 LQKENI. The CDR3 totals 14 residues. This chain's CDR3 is CASSPQGTVNEQYF. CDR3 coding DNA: TGTGCCAGCTCACCCCAAGGGACAGTCAACGAGCAGTACTTC.

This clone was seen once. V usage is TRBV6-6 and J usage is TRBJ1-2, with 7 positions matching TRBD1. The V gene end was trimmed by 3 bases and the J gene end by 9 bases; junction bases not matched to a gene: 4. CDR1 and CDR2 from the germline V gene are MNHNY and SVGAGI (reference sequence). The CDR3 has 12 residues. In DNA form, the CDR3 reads TGTGCCAGCAGTTATAAGGGGGCTAGCTACACCTTC. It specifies CASSYKGASYTF.

CDR3 coding DNA: TGTGCCAGCAGTCCTTTAGCGGGAGATGCTGTCGATGAGCAGTTCTTC. Its translation: CASSPLAGDAVDEQFF. The rearrangement links TRBV6-6 to TRBJ2-1; 9 nucleotides line up with TRBD2. V was clipped by 5 bases and J by 8 bases; unmatched bases: 13. The CDR3 has 16 amino acids. Germline V gives CDR1 MNHNY, CDR2 SVGAGI (reference sequence).

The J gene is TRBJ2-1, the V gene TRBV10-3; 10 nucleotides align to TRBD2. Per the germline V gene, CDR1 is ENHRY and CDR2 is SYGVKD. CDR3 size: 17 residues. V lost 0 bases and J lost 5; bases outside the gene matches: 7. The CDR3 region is CAISESSGRPRDNEQFF. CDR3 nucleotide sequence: TGTGCCATCAGTGAGTCTAGCGGGAGGCCAAGGGACAATGAGCAGTTCTTC.